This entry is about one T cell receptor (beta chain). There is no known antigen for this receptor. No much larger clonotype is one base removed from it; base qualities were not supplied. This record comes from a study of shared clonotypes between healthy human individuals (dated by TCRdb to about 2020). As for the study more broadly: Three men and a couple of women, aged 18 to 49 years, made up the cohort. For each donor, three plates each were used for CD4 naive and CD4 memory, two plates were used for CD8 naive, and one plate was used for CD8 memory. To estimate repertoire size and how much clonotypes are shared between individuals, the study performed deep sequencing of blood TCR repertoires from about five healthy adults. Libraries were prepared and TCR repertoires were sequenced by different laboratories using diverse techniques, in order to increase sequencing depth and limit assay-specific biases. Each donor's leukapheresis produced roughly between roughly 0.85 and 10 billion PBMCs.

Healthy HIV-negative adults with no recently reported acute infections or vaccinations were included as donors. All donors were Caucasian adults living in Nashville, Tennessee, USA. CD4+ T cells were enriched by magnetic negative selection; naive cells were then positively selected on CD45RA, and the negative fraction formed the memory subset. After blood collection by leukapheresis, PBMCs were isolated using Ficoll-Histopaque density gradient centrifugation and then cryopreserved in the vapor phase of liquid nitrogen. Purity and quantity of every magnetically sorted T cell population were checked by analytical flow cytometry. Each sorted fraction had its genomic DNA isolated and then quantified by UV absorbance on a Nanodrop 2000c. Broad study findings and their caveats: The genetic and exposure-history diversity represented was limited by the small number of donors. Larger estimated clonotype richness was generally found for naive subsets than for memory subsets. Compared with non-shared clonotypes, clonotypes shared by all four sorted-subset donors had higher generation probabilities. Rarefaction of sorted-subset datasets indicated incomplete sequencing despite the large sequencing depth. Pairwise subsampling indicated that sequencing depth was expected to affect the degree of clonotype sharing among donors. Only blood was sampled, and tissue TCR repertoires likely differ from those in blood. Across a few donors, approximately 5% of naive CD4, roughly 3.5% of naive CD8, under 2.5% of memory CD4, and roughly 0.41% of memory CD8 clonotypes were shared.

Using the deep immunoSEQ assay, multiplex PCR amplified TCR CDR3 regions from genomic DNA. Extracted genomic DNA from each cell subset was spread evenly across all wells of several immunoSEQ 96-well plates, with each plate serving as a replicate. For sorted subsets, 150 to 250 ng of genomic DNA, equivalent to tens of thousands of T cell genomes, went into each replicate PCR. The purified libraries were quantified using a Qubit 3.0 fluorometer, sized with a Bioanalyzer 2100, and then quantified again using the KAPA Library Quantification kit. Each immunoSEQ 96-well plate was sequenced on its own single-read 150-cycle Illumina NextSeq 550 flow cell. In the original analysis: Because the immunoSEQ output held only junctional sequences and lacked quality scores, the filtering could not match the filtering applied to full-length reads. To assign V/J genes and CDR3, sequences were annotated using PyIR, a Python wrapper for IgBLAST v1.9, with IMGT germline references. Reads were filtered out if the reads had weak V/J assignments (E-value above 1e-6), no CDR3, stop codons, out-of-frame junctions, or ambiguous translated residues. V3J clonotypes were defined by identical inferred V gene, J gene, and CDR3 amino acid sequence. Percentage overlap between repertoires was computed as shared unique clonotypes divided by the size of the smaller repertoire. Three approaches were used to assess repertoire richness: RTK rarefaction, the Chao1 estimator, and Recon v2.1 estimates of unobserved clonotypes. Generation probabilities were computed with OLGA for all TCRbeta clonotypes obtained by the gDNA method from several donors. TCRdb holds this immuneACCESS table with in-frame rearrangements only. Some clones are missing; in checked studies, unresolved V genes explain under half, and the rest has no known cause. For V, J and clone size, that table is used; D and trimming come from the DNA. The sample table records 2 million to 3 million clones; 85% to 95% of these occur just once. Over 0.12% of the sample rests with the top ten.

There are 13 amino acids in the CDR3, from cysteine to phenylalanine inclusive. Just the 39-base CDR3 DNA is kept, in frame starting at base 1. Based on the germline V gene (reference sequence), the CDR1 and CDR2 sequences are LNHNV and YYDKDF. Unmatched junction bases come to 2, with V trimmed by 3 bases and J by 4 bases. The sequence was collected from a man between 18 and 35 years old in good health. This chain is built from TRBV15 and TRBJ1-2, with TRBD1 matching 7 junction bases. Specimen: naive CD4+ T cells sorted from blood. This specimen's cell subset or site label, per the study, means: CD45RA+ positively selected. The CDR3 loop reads CATSSTGAYGYTF. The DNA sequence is TGTGCCACCAGCAGCACAGGGGCCTATGGCTACACCTTC.